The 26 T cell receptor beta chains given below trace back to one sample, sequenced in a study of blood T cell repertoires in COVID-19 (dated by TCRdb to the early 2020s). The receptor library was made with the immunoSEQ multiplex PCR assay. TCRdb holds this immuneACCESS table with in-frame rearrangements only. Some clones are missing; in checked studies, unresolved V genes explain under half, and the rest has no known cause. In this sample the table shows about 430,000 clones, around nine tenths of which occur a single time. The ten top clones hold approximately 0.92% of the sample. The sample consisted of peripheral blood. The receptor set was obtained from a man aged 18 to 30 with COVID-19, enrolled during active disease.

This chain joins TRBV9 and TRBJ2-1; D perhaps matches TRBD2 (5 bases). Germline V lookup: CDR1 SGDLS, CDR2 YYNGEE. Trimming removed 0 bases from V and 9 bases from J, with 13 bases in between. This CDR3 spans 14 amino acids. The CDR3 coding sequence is TGTGCCAGCAGCGTAGCGCGTTCCCGGGGTGAGCAGTTCTTC. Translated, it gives CASSVARSRGEQFF.

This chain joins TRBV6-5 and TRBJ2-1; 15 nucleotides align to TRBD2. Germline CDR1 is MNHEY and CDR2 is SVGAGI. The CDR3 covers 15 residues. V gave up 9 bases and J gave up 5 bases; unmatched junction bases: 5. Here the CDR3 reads CASWGTSGRNNEQFF. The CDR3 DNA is TGTGCCAGTTGGGGGACTAGCGGGAGGAACAATGAGCAGTTCTTC.

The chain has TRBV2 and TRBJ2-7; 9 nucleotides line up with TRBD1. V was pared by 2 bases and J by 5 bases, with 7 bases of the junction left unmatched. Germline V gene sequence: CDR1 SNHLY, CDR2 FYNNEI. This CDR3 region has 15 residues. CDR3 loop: CASSEQGQGFDEQYF. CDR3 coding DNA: TGTGCCAGCAGTGAACAAGGACAGGGGTTCGACGAGCAGTACTTC.

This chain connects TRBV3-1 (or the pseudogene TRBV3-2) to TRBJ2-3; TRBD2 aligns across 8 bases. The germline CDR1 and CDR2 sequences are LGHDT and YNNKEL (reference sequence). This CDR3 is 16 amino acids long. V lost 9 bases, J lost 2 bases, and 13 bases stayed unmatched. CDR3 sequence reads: CASKKEAGDYTDTQYF. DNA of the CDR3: TGTGCCAGTAAAAAAGAAGCGGGAGACTACACAGATACGCAGTATTTT.

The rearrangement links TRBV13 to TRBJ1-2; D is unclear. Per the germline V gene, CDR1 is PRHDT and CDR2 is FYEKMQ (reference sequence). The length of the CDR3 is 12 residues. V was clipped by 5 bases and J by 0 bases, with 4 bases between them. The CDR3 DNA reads TGTGCCAGCAGCACTACTAACTATGGCTACACCTTC. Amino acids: CASSTTNYGYTF.

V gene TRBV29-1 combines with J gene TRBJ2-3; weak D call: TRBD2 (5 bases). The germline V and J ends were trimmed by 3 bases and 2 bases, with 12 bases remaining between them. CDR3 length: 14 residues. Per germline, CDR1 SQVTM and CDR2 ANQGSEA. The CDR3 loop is CSVDEGTTTDTQYF. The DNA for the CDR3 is TGCAGCGTTGACGAGGGAACGACCACAGATACGCAGTATTTT.

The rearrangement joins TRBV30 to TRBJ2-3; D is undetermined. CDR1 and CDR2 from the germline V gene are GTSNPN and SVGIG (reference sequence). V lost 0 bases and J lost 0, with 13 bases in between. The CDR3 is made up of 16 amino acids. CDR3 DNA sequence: TGTGCCTGGAGTGTACGTCCCCCAGTTAGCACAGATACGCAGTATTTT. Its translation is CAWSVRPPVSTDTQYF.

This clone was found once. The CDR3 is CATSRDKNEKLFF. DNA of the CDR3: TGTGCCACCAGCAGAGATAAAAATGAAAAACTGTTTTTT. This sequence joins TRBV15 and TRBJ1-4; D unresolved. The CDR3 is made up of 13 amino acids. V lost 0 bases, J lost 5 bases, and 4 bases lay in between. CDR1 is LNHNV and CDR2 is YYDKDF in the germline V gene (reference sequence). The whole variable domain, filled in from reference TRBV15 and TRBJ1-4, reads DAMVIQNPRYQVTQFGKPVTLSCSQTLNHNVMYWYQQKSSQAPKLLFHYYDKDFNNEADTPDNFQSRRPNTSFCFLDIRSPGLGDTAMYLCATSRDKNEKLFFGSGTQLSVL.

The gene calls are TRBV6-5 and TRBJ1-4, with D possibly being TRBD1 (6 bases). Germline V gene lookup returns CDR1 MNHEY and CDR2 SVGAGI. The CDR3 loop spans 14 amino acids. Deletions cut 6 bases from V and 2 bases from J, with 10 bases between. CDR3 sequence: CASRPGVTNEKLFF. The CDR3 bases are TGTGCCAGCAGACCAGGGGTGACTAATGAAAAACTGTTTTTT.

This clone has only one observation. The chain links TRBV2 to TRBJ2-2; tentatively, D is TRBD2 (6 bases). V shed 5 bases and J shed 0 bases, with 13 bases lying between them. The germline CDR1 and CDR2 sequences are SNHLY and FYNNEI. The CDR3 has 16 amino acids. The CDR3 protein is CASSPARGANTGELFF. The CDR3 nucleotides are TGTGCCAGCAGTCCCGCGCGGGGCGCGAACACCGGGGAGCTGTTTTTT.

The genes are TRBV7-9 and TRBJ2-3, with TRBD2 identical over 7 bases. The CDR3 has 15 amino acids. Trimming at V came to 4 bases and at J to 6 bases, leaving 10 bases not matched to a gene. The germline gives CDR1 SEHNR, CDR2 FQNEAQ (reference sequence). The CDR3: CASSSKTRLADTQYF. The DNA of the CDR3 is TGTGCCAGCAGCTCAAAGACTAGACTAGCCGATACGCAGTATTTT.

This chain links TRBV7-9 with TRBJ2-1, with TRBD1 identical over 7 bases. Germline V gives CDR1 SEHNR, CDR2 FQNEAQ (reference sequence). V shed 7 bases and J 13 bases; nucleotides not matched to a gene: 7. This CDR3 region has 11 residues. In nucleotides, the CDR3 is TGTGCCAGCATAAGACAGGGTTATCAGTTCTTC. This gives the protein CASIRQGYQFF.

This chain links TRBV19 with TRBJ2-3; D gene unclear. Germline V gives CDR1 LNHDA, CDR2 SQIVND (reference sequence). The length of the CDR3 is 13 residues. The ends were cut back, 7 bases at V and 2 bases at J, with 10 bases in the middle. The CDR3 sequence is CASNGGPTDTQYF. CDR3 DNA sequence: TGTGCCAGTAACGGCGGCCCCACAGATACGCAGTATTTT.

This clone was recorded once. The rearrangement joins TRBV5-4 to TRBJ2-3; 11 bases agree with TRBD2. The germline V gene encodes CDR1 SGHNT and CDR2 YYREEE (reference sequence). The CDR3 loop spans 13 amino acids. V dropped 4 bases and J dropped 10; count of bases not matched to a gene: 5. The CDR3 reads CASSVGTSGAQYF. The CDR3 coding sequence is TGTGCCAGCAGCGTGGGGACTAGCGGAGCGCAGTATTTT. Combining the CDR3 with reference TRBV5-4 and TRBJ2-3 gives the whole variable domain ETGVTQSPTHLIKTRGQQVTLRCSSQSGHNTVSWYQQALGQGPQFIFQYYREEENGRGNFPPRFSGLQFPNYSSELNVNALELDDSALYLCASSVGTSGAQYFGPGTRLTVL.

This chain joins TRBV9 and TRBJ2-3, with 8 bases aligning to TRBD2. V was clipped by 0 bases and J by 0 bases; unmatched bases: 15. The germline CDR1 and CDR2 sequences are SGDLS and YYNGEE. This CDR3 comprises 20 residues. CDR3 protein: CASSVGAGAYSRTSTDTQYF. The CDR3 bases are TGTGCCAGCAGCGTAGGAGCGGGGGCCTACTCTCGTACTAGCACAGATACGCAGTATTTT. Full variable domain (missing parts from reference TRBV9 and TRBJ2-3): DSGVTQTPKHLITATGQRVTLRCSPRSGDLSVYWYQQSLDQGLQFLIQYYNGEERAKGNILERFSAQQFPDLHSELNLSSLELGDSALYFCASSVGAGAYSRTSTDTQYFGPGTRLTVL.

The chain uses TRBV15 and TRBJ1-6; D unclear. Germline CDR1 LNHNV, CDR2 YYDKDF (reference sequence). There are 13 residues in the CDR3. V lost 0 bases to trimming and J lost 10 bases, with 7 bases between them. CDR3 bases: TGTGCCACCAGCAGAGAAGTCGGGTCACCCCTCCACTTT. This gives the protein CATSREVGSPLHF.

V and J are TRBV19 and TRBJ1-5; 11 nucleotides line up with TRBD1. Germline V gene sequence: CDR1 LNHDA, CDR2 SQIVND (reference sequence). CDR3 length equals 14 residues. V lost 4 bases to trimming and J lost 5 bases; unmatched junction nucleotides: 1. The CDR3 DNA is TGTGCCAGTAGTAGGACAGGGGGCTATCAGCCCCAGCATTTT. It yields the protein CASSRTGGYQPQHF.

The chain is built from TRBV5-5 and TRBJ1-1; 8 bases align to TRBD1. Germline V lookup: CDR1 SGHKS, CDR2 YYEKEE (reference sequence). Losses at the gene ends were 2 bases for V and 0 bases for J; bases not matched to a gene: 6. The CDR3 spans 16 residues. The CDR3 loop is CASSLGTGYMNTEAFF. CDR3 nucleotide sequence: TGTGCCAGCAGCTTAGGGACAGGCTACATGAACACTGAAGCTTTCTTT.

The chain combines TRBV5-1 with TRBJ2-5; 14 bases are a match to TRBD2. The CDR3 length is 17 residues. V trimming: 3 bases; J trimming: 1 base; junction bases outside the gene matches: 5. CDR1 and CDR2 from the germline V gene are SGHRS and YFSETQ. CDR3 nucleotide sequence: TGCGCCAGCAGCTGGGCGACTAGCGGGGGGGGCCAAGAGACCCAGTACTTC. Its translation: CASSWATSGGGQETQYF. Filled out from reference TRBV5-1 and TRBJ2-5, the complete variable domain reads KAGVTQTPRYLIKTRGQQVTLSCSPISGHRSVSWYQQTPGQGLQFLFEYFSETQRNKGNFPGRFSGRQFSNSRSEMNVSTLELGDSALYLCASSWATSGGGQETQYFGPGTRLLVL.

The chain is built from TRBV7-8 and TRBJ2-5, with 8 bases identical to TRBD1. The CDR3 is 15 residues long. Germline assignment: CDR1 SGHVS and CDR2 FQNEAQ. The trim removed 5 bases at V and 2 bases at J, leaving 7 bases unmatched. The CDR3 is CASSRFQGAQETQYF. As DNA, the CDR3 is TGTGCCAGCAGCAGATTCCAGGGGGCACAAGAGACCCAGTACTTC.

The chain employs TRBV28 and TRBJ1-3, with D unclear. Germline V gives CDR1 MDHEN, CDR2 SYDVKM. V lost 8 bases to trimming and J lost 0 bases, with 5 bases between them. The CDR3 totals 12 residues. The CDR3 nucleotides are TGTGCCAGCCGGGGCTCTGGAAACACCATATATTTT. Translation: CASRGSGNTIYF.

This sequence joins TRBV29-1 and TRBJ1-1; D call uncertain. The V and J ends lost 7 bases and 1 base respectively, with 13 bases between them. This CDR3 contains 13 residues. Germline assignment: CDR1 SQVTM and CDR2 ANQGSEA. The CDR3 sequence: CSAAAGWNTEAFF. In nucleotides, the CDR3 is TGCAGCGCCGCGGCGGGTTGGAACACTGAAGCTTTCTTT.

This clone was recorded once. Written as DNA, the CDR3 is TGTGCCAGCAGAGTCGAAGCAAGGGGAGGCTATGGCTACACCTTC. It specifies CASRVEARGGYGYTF. This chain connects TRBV2 to TRBJ1-2; perhaps TRBD1 as D (5 bases). This CDR3 region has 15 residues. Germline V gives CDR1 SNHLY, CDR2 FYNNEI. V dropped 6 bases and J dropped 4 bases, with 18 bases sitting between them.

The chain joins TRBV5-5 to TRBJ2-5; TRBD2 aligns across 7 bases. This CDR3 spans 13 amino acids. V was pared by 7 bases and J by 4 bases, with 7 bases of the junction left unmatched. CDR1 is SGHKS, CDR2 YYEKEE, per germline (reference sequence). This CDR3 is CASGSGGGETQYF. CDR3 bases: TGTGCCAGCGGCTCGGGGGGAGGAGAGACCCAGTACTTC. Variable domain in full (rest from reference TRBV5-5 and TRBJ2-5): DAGVTQSPTHLIKTRGQQVTLRCSPISGHKSVSWYQQVLGQGPQFIFQYYEKEERGRGNFPDRFSARQFPNYSSELNVNALLLGDSALYLCASGSGGGETQYFGPGTRLLVL.

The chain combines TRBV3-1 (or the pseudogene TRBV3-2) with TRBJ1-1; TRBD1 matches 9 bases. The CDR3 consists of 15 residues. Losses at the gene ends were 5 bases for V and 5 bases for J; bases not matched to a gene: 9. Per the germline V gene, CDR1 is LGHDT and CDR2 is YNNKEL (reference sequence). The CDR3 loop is CASSKTGGARTEAFF. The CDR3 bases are TGTGCCAGCAGCAAAACAGGGGGCGCGAGGACTGAAGCTTTCTTT.

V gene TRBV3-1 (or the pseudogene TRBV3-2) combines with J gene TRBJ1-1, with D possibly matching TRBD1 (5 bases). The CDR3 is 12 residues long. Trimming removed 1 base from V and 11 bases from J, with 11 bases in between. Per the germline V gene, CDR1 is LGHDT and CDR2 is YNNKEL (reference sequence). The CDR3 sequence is CASSQGDRSAFF. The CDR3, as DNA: TGTGCCAGCAGCCAAGGAGACAGATCGGCTTTCTTT.